This T cell receptor beta chain was identified during a study of cytomegalovirus exposure and HLA in healthy donors. Broader study findings: A link between a missense DCLRE1C variant and TCR beta V- and J-gene trimming emerged from a later analysis. Later analysis revealed greater clonal expansion in HLA-associated TCR beta chains than in equally common others.

The CDR3 length is 15 residues. The germline gives CDR1 SGHRS, CDR2 YFSETQ. The ends were cut back, 4 bases at V and 2 bases at J, with 14 bases in the middle. About this clone itself: The antigen is not known.

It was with 60 Vbeta and 13 Jbeta primers that the PCR ran. Sequencing was performed with immunoSEQ multiplex PCR; in TCRdb, only in-frame clones are kept and a portion is missing. Recorded for this sample: about 200,000 clones. The sequence came from a boy younger than 18 in good health and CMV-seronegative. The chain recombines TRBV5-1 with TRBJ2-3, with D perhaps matching TRBD2 (5 bases). The specimen sequenced was PBMCs. CDR3 loop: CASSLSTRPTDTQYF. The DNA for the CDR3 is TGCGCCAGCAGCCTCTCTACTAGACCCACAGATACGCAGTATTTT.